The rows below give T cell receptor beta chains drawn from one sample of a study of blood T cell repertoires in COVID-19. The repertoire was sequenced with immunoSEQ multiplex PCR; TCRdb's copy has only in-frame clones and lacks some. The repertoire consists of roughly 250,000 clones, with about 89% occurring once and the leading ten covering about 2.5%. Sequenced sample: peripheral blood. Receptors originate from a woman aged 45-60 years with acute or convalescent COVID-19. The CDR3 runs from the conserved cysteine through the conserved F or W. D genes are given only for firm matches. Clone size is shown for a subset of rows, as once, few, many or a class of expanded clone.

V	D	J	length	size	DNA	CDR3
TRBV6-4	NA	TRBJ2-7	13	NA	TGTGCCAGCAGTGAAGCTCCCTCCTACGAGCAGTACTTC	CASSEAPSYEQYF
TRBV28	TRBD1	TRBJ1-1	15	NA	TGTGCCAGCAGGGCCAGGACAGGGGGCCGGGCTGAAGCTTTCTTT	CASRARTGGRAEAFF
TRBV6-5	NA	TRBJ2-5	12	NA	TGTGCCAGCAGTTACGGCGGAGAGACCCAGTACTTC	CASSYGGETQYF
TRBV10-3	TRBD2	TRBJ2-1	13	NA	TGTGCCATCAAGGCTAGCGGGAGGACTGAGCAGTTCTTC	CAIKASGRTEQFF
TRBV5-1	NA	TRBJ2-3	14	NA	TGCGCCAGCAGCTTCACCCAGGGGAGTTCTACGCAGTATTTT	CASSFTQGSSTQYF
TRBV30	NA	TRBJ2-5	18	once	TGTGCCTGGAGTCCCTCTTTTGGGAACTCAAGGGGTGACGAGACCCAGTACTTC	CAWSPSFGNSRGDETQYF
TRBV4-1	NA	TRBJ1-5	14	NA	TGCGCCAGCAGCCCTAGACAGGGCAATCAGCCCCAGCATTTT	CASSPRQGNQPQHF
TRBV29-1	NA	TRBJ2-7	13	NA	TGCAGCGTTGTGGGGAGTCCCACCTACGAGCAGTACTTC	CSVVGSPTYEQYF
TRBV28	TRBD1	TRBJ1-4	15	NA	TGTGCCAGCAGACCCGGACAGGGCCGAAATGAAAAACTGTTTTTT	CASRPGQGRNEKLFF
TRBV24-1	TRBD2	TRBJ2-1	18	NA	TGTGCCACCAGTGACCCTGTTCAAGCGGGAAGCTCCTACAATGAGCAGTTCTTC	CATSDPVQAGSSYNEQFF
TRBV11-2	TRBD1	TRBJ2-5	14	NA	TGTGCCAGCAGCGTACAGGGGCTCGGGGAGACCCAGTACTTC	CASSVQGLGETQYF
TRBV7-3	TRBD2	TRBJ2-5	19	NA	TGTGCCAGCAGCTTAAAGGGCGTCGGACTAGCGGGTTACCAAGAGACCCAGTACTTC	CASSLKGVGLAGYQETQYF
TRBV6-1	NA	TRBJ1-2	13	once	TGTGCCAGCAGCCCGACAAATGGATACGGCTACACCTTC	CASSPTNGYGYTF
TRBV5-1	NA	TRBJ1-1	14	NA	TGCGCCAGCAGCCAGCTGACAGCGAACACTGAAGCTTTCTTT	CASSQLTANTEAFF
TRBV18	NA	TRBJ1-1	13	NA	TGTGCCAGCTCACCCGAACTTAACACTGAAGCTTTCTTT	CASSPELNTEAFF
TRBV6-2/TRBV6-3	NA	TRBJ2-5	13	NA	TGTGCCAGCAGTTTCGACAGCCAAGAGACCCAGTACTTC	CASSFDSQETQYF
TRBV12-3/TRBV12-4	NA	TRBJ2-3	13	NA	TGTGCCAGCAGGGGTCCGGCGGCAGATACGCAGTATTTT	CASRGPAADTQYF
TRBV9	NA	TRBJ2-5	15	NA	TGTGCCAGCAGCCCCCAGCCTAGCGACCAAGAGACCCAGTACTTC	CASSPQPSDQETQYF
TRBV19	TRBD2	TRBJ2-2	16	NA	TGTGCCAGTAGTATAGCGGGACTAGCCGTCGCCGGGGAGCTGTTTTTT	CASSIAGLAVAGELFF
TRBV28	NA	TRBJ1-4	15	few	TGTGCCAGCAGTTTAGCCGGAACCGGGACAGAAAAACTGTTTTTT	CASSLAGTGTEKLFF
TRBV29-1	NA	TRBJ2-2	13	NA	TGCAGCGCTCGGGAGTGGGACACCGGGGAGCTGTTTTTT	CSAREWDTGELFF
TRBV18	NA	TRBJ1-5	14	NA	TGTGCCAGCTCACTCACGGTAGGGGAACAGCCCCAGCATTTT	CASSLTVGEQPQHF
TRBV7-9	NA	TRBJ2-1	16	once	TGTGCCAGCAGCTTAGGAGGCGGGAACTCCTACAATGAGCAGTTCTTC	CASSLGGGNSYNEQFF
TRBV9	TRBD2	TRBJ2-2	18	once	TGTGCCAGCAGCGCAATAAGGACTAGCGGGAGTCCGCACGGGGAGCTGTTTTTT	CASSAIRTSGSPHGELFF
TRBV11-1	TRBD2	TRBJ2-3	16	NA	TGTGCCAGCAGTTTACTAGCGGGGCGATCCACAGATACGCAGTATTTT	CASSLLAGRSTDTQYF
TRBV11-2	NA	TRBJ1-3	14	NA	TGTGCCAGCAGCTTACCAGGCATGGGAAACACCATATATTTT	CASSLPGMGNTIYF
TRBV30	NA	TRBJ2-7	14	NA	TGTGCCTGCCAACCCGGGACATTGGTCTACGAGCAGTACTTC	CACQPGTLVYEQYF
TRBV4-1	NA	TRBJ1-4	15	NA	TGCGCCAGCAGCCTAGCGGCAGGGCAGAATGAAAAACTGTTTTTT	CASSLAAGQNEKLFF
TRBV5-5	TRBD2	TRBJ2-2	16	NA	TGTGCCAGCAGCCGACTAGCGGGAGGTGACACCGGGGAGCTGTTTTTT	CASSRLAGGDTGELFF
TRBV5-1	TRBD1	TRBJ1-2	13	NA	TGCGCCAGCAGCTTGGACAGGGGAAGGGGCTACACCTTC	CASSLDRGRGYTF
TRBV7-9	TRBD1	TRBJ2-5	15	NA	TGTGCCAGCAGCTTCCGACAGGGGAGTGGGGAGACCCAGTACTTC	CASSFRQGSGETQYF
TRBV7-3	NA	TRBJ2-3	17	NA	TGTGCCAGCAGCTTTTACCCGTCGGGGATACGGACAGATACGCAGTATTTT	CASSFYPSGIRTDTQYF
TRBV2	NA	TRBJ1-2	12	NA	TGTGCCAGCACGGACAGCTTGGGCGGCTACACCTTC	CASTDSLGGYTF
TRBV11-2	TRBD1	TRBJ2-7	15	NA	TGTGCCAGCAGCTTAAGTAGGACAGGCCGTTACGAGCAGTACTTC	CASSLSRTGRYEQYF
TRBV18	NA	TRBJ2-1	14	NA	TGTGCCAGCTCACCACGCAGGGATAACAATGAGCAGTTCTTC	CASSPRRDNNEQFF
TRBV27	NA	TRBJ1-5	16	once	TGTGCCAGCAGTTTAACCGCGGGGGTGGGCAATCAGCCCCAGCATTTT	CASSLTAGVGNQPQHF